The text below deals with one T cell receptor (beta chain). This record comes from a study of T cell responses to AZD1222 COVID-19 vaccine. Some second doses came at about 4 weeks and others at about 12 weeks; these were pooled. Measured with immunoSEQ multiplex PCR; TCRdb has only the in-frame clones, and not every one. The sample shows 160,000 or so clones, 90% to 95% of them seen only once. The starting material was peripheral blood, obtained 28 days after the second AZD1222 dose. The clonotype originates from an adult who received the AZD1222 COVID-19 vaccine.

The CDR3 DNA reads as TGTGCCAGCAGTGAAGGGGTAGTCCGAGCTTTCTTT. It translates to CASSEGVVRAFF. The J gene is TRBJ1-1, the V gene TRBV6-1, with D unclear. The CDR3 runs 12 residues. V lost 1 base to trimming and J lost 10 bases, with 10 bases between them. Germline V gene data show CDR1 as MNHNS and CDR2 as SASEGT.